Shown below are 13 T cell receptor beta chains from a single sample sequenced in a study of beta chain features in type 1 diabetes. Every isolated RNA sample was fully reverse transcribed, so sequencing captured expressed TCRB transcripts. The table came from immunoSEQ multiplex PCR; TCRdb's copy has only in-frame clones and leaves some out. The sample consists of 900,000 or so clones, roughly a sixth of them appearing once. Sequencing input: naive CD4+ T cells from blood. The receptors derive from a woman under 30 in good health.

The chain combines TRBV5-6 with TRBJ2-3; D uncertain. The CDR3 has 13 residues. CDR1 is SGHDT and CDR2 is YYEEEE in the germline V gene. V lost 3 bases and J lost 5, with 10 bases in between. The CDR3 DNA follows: TGTGCCAGCAGCTCCTTCTTAAGAGATACGCAGTATTTT. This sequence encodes CASSSFLRDTQYF.

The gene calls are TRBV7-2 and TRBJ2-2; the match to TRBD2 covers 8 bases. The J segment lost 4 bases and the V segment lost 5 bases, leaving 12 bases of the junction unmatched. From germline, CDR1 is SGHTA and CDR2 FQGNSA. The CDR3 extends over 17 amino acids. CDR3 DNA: TGTGCCAGCAGCCCCGACACGGTAGCGGGGCTCACCGGGGAGCTGTTTTTT. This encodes CASSPDTVAGLTGELFF.

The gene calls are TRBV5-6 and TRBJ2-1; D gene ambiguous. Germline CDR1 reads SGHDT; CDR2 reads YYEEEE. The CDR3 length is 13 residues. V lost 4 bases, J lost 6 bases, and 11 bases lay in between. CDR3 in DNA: TGTGCCAGCAGCCTGGACGTTCCCAATGAGCAGTTCTTC. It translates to CASSLDVPNEQFF.

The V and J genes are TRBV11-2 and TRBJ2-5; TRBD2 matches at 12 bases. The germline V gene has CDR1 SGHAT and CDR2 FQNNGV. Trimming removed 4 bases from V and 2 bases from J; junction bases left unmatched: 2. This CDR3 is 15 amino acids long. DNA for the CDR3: TGTGCCAGCAGCTGGGGGACTAGCGGGCAAGAGACCCAGTACTTC. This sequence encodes CASSWGTSGQETQYF.

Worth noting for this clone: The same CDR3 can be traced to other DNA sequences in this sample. CDR3 sequence (DNA): TGTGCCAGCTCACCACTAGGACAGGCCTACGAGCAGTACTTC. Protein product: CASSPLGQAYEQYF. The chain uses TRBV18 and TRBJ2-7, with 7 bases identical to TRBD1. Germline V gene lookup returns CDR1 KGHSH and CDR2 LQKENI. The V segment lost 1 base and the J segment 2 bases; nucleotides outside the gene matches: 2. This CDR3 is built from 14 residues.

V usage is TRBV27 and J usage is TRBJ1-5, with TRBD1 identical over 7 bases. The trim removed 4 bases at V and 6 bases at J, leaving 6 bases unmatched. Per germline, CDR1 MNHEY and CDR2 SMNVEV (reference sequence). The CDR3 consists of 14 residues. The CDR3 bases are TGTGCCAGCAGTTGGCAGGGGGGAGGTCAGCCCCAGCATTTT. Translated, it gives CASSWQGGGQPQHF.

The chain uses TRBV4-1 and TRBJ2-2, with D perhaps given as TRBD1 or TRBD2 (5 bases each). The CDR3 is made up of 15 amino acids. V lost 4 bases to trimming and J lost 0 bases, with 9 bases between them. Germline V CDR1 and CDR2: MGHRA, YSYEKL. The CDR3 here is CASSLGVANTGELFF. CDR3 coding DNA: TGCGCCAGCAGCCTGGGGGTTGCGAACACCGGGGAGCTGTTTTTT.

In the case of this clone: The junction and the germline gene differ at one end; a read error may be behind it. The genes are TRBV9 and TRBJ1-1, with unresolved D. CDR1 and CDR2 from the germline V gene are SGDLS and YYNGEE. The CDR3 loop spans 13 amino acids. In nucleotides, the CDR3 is TGTGCCAGCAGCGTAGATTCGGTGACGGGCCTTTTTTTT. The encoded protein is CASSVDSVTGLFF.

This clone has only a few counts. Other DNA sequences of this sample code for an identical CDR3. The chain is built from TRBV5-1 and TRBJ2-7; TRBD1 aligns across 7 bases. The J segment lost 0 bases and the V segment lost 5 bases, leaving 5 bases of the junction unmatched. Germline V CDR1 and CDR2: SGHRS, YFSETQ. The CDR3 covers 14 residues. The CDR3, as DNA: TGCGCCAGCAGTCCTGGGACAGTCTCCTACGAGCAGTACTTC. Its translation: CASSPGTVSYEQYF.

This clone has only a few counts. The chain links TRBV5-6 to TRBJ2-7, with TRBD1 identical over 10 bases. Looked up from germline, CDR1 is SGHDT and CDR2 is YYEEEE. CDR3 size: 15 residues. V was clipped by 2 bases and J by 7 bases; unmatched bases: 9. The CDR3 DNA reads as TGTGCCAGCAGCTTACCCGGGACAGGGGCGTTGGAGCAGTACTTC. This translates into CASSLPGTGALEQYF.

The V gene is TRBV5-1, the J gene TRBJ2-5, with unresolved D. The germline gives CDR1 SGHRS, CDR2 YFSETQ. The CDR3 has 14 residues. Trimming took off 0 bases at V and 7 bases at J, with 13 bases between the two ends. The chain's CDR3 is CASSLGQNRGTQYF. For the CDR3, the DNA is TGCGCCAGCAGCTTGGGTCAGAACCGAGGGACCCAGTACTTC. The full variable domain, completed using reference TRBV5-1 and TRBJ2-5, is KAGVTQTPRYLIKTRGQQVTLSCSPISGHRSVSWYQQTPGQGLQFLFEYFSETQRNKGNFPGRFSGRQFSNSRSEMNVSTLELGDSALYLCASSLGQNRGTQYFGPGTRLLVL.

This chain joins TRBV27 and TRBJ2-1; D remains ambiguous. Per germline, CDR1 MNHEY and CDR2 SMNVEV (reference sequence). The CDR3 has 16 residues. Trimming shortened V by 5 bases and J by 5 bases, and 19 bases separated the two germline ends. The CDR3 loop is CASSPRAQPQDNEQFF. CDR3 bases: TGTGCCAGCAGTCCACGCGCTCAACCGCAGGACAATGAGCAGTTCTTC.

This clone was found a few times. The CDR3 here is CAIELRPSRHNEQFF. The CDR3 coding sequence is TGTGCCATTGAGCTCCGACCCTCACGCCACAATGAGCAGTTCTTC. V and J are TRBV10-3 and TRBJ2-1, with no clear D. CDR3 length: 15 residues. V lost 9 bases and J 5 bases, leaving 20 bases between the germline ends. Germline CDR1 is ENHRY and CDR2 is SYGVKD.